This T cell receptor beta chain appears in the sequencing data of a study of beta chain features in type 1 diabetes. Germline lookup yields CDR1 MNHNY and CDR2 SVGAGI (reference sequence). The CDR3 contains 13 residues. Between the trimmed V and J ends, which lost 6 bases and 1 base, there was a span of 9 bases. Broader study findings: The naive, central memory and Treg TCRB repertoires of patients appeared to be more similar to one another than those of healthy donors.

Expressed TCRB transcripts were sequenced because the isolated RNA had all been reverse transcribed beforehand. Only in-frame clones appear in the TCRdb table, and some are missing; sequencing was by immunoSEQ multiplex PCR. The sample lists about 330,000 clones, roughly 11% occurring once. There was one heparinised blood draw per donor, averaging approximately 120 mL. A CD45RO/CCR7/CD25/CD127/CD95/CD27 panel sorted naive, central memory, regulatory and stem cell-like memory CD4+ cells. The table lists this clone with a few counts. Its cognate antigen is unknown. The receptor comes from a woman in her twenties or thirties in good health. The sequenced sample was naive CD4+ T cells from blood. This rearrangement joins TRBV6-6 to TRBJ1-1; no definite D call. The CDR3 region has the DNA TGTGCCAGCAGCCCTCCTACGAACACTGAAGCTTTCTTT. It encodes CASSPPTNTEAFF.